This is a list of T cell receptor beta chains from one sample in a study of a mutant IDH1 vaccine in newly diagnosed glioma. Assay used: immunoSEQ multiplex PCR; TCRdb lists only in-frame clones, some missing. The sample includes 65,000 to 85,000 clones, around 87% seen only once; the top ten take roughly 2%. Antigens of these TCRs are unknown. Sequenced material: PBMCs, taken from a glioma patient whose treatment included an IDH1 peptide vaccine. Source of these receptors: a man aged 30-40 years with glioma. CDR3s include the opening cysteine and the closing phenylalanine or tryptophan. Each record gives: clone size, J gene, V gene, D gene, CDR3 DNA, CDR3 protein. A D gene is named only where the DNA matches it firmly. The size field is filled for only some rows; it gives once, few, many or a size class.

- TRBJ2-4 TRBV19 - TGTGCCAGGAACACAGGAGTTTGTAGCCTAGCCAAAAACATTCAGTACTTC CARNTGVCSLAKNIQYF
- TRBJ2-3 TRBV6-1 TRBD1 TGTGCCAGCAGTGACCGGACAGGAGCAGATACGCAGTATTTT CASSDRTGADTQYF
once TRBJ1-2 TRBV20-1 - TGCAGTGCCGGAGACAGCTATGGCTACACCTTC CSAGDSYGYTF
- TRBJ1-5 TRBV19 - TGTGCCAGTAGTATAACAGGGAGCAATCAGCCCCAGCATTTT CASSITGSNQPQHF
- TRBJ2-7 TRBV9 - TGTGCCAGCAGCGTAGGGGGGAGCTCCTACGAGCAGTACTTC CASSVGGSSYEQYF
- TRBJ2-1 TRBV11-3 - TGTGCCAGCAGCTTAAATGGCCTGAACAATGAGCAGTTCTTC CASSLNGLNNEQFF
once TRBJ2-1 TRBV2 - TGTGCCAGCAAGGAGCGGAGCTCCTACAATGAGCAGTTCTTC CASKERSSYNEQFF
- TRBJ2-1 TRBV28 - TGTGCCAGCAGTTCGCCTAGATTACAACTTTACAATGAGCAGTTCTTC CASSSPRLQLYNEQFF
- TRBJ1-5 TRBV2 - TGTGCCAGCAGTGAAGCGCTACCAGGGAATAGCAATCAGCCCCAGCATTTT CASSEALPGNSNQPQHF
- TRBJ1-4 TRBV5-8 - TGTGCCAGCAGCTTGGGAACTACTGCTGAAAAACTGTTTTTT CASSLGTTAEKLFF
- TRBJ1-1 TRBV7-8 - TGTGCCAGCAGCTCGGACTGGAACACTGAAGCTTTCTTT CASSSDWNTEAFF
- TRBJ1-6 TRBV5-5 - TGTGCCAGCAGCCCGCCCTCCAATTCACCCCTCCACTTT CASSPPSNSPLHF
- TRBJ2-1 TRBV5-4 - TGTGCCAGTTGGGGGGCCGGAAATGAGCAGTTCTTC CASWGAGNEQFF
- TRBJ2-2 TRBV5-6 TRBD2 TGTGCCAGCAGCCGTACTAGCGGGGGAACCAACACCGGGGAGCTGTTTTTT CASSRTSGGTNTGELFF
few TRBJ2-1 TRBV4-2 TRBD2 TGTGCCAGCAGCCAAGAAGTGCTAGCGGGGGGGCCCAATGAGCAGTTCTTC CASSQEVLAGGPNEQFF
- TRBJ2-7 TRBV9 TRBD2 TGTGCCAGCAGCGCCGGGACTAGCGGCAACTACGAGCAGTACTTC CASSAGTSGNYEQYF
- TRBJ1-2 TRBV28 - TGTGCCAGCAGGACCGGGGGGTATGGCTACACCTTC CASRTGGYGYTF
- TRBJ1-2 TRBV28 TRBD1 TGTGCCAGCAGTGTAACAGGGGGGGATGGCTACACCTTC CASSVTGGDGYTF
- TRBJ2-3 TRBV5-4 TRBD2 TGTGCCAGCAGCCCTGGACTAGCGGGAGGGGTCGGTGGCACAGATACGCAGTATTTT CASSPGLAGGVGGTDTQYF
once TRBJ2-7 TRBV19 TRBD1 TGTGCCAGTAGTCCCTTGGGACAGGACGATTACGAGCAGTACTTC CASSPLGQDDYEQYF
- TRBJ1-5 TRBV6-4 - TGTGCCCGACGGAACAACCTTAGCAATCAGCCCCAGCATTTT CARRNNLSNQPQHF
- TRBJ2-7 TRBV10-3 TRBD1 TGTGCCATCAGTGGGACAGGGTGGGGCTACGAGCAGTACTTC CAISGTGWGYEQYF
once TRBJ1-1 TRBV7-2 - TGTGCCAGCAGCTTAAGTATTGACAGAATGAACACTGAAGCTTTCTTT CASSLSIDRMNTEAFF
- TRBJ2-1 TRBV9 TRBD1 TGTGCCAGCAGCGTAGTAGGACAGGGGGGTGATGAGCAGTTCTTC CASSVVGQGGDEQFF
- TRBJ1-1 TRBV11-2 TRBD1 TGTGCCAGCAGCCCCAGAGGACAGGGGTTGAACACTGAAGCTTTCTTT CASSPRGQGLNTEAFF
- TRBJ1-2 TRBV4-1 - TGCGCCAGCAGCCAGGGGGGGCTGGTCTATGGCTACACCTTC CASSQGGLVYGYTF
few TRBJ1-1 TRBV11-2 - TGTGCCAGCAGCTCAGGGACCAACACTGAAGCTTTCTTT CASSSGTNTEAFF
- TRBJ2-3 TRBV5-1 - TGCGCCAGCAGCTTTAGCCGTATATCTAGCACAGATACGCAGTATTTT CASSFSRISSTDTQYF
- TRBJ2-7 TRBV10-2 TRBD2 TGCGCCAGCAGGGGGCCGACTAGCGGGATAGACGAGCAGTACTTC CASRGPTSGIDEQYF
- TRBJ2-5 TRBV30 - TGTGCCTGGAGTCCAGGGTTCGAGACCCAGTACTTC CAWSPGFETQYF
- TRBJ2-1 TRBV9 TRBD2 TGTGCCAGCGGCTTACAGCGGGGCAAGACCAATGAGCAGTTCTTC CASGLQRGKTNEQFF
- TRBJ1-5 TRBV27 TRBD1 TGTGCCAGCAGTTCATCTACAGGGGGCGGTCAGCCCCAGCATTTT CASSSSTGGGQPQHF
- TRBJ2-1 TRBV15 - TGTGCCACCAGCAGTGTAACTTTGAACAATGAGCAGTTCTTC CATSSVTLNNEQFF
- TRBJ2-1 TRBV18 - TGTGCCAGCTCACCAGCCAATGAGCAGTTCTTC CASSPANEQFF
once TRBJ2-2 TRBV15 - TGTGCCACCAGCAGACGGCCAGTTGCGAACACCGGGGAGCTGTTTTTT CATSRRPVANTGELFF